What follows are 14 T cell receptor beta chains derived from one specimen sequenced in a study of CD8 T cells in ankylosing spondylitis. TCRdb fed the 5' RACE reads into MiXCR, producing one record per CDR3 protein. The table records approximately 69,000 distinct CDR3 sequences, about 5.2% of them present only once. The sample consisted of blood, either unsorted or a sorted T cell fraction (not recorded which). The receptors come from a male donor with ankylosing spondylitis or in good health (not recorded which).

Many counts were recorded for this clonotype. The chain couples TRBV5-1 to TRBJ1-2, with 8 nucleotides matching TRBD1. The V gene's germline CDR1 is SGHRS and CDR2 YFSETQ. The CDR3 has 15 residues. J was trimmed by 7 bases and V by 4 bases; bases with no gene match: 12. In nucleotides, the CDR3 is TGCGCCAGCAGCGGAACTGGGCAGGGGGCTTCTGGCTACACCTTC. It codes for CASSGTGQGASGYTF.

This clonotype was observed many times. The chain employs TRBV7-8 and TRBJ2-5; 11 bases are a match to TRBD1. J gave up 5 bases and V 6 bases, and 14 bases lay outside the gene matches. CDR3 size: 17 residues. Per germline, CDR1 SGHVS and CDR2 FQNEAQ. The CDR3 is CASSYHTGQGAMETQYF. The DNA of the CDR3 is TGTGCCAGCAGTTACCACACCGGACAGGGGGCAATGGAGACCCAGTACTTC.

This clonotype was recorded many times. The chain joins TRBV5-4 to TRBJ2-7; maybe TRBD1 (6 bases). The CDR3 contains 13 residues. Trimming took 5 bases from V and 2 from J, leaving 11 bases between them. Germline CDR1 SGHNT, CDR2 YYREEE (reference sequence). DNA of the CDR3: TGTGCCAGCAGTCCCGGACAGACCTACGAGCAGTACTTC. Its translation is CASSPGQTYEQYF.

This clonotype was seen repeatedly, ten times or more. This chain links TRBV7-3 with TRBJ2-5; D is ambiguous. V lost 1 base and J 5 bases, leaving 8 bases between the germline ends. This CDR3 contains 13 residues. Germline-derived CDR1 and CDR2 are SGHTA and FQGTGA. The CDR3 here is CASSLNHRETQYF. CDR3 DNA sequence: TGTGCCAGCAGCTTAAACCATCGGGAGACCCAGTACTTC. The full variable domain, completed using reference TRBV7-3 and TRBJ2-5, is GAGVSQTPSNKVTEKGKYVELRCDPISGHTALYWYRQSLGQGPEFLIYFQGTGAADDSGLPNDRFFAVRPEGSVSTLKIQRTERGDSAVYLCASSLNHRETQYFGPGTRLLVL.

This clonotype was recorded many times. This chain joins TRBV5-1 and TRBJ2-5; TRBD1 is a possible D gene (6 bases). CDR1 is SGHRS and CDR2 is YFSETQ in the germline V gene. Trimming cost V 5 bases and J 5 bases, with 19 bases left between them. This CDR3 is built from 15 residues. The CDR3 DNA sequence: TGCGCCAGCAGTTCTACAGGGAGTGAATTCGAGACCCAGTACTTC. Its translation is CASSSTGSEFETQYF.

This clonotype was seen more than once but under ten times. The genes are TRBV7-9 and TRBJ1-2; 8 bases align to TRBD1. With V trimmed by 4 bases and J by 8 bases, 18 bases remained unmatched. Germline assignment: CDR1 SEHNR and CDR2 FQNEAQ (reference sequence). This CDR3 comprises 17 residues. Here the CDR3 reads CASSSGQIGGTGSGYTF. In DNA form, the CDR3 reads TGTGCCAGCAGCTCGGGCCAGATCGGGGGGACAGGTAGCGGCTACACCTTC.

This chain joins TRBV24-1 and TRBJ2-1; TRBD2 agrees at 12 bases. Germline trimming cut 2 bases from V and 6 bases from J; bases unmatched to any gene: 4. Germline V gene sequence: CDR1 KGHDR, CDR2 SFDVKD. This CDR3 region has 16 residues. The CDR3 DNA reads TGTGCCACCAGTGATTGGACTAGCGGGGCCATCAATGAGCAGTTCTTC. This sequence encodes CATSDWTSGAINEQFF.

This clonotype was picked up many times. The genes are TRBV12-3 or TRBV12-4 and TRBJ1-4; D gene uncertain. Trimming shortened V by 6 bases and J by 5 bases, and 10 bases separated the two germline ends. This CDR3 has 13 amino acids. CDR3 amino acids: CASRNTWNEKLFF. CDR3 nucleotides: TGTGCCAGCAGAAATACCTGGAATGAAAAACTGTTTTTT.

This clonotype was counted many times. The V and J genes are TRBV29-1 and TRBJ2-7; 7 bases match TRBD1. V lost 0 bases, J lost 7 bases, and 9 bases stayed unmatched. From germline, CDR1 is SQVTM and CDR2 ANQGSEA. The CDR3 totals 14 residues. CDR3 protein: CSVEETGPLGEQYF. The CDR3 nucleotides are TGCAGCGTTGAAGAGACAGGGCCATTGGGGGAGCAGTACTTC.

This clonotype was picked up many times. This chain connects TRBV6-5 to TRBJ2-2; 10 nucleotides line up with TRBD2. The CDR3 has 16 amino acids. From germline, CDR1 is MNHEY and CDR2 SVGAGI. Unmatched junction bases numbered 4, after V lost 2 bases and J lost 4 bases. Here the CDR3 reads CASSYLLAGPTGELFF. The CDR3 nucleotides are TGTGCCAGCAGTTACCTACTAGCGGGGCCCACCGGGGAGCTGTTTTTT.

This clonotype was observed many times. V gene TRBV5-1 combines with J gene TRBJ2-5; 7 bases agree with TRBD1. Germline CDR1 and CDR2: SGHRS and YFSETQ. This CDR3 is 14 amino acids long. V dropped 4 bases and J dropped 1; count of bases not matched to a gene: 4. DNA for the CDR3: TGCGCCAGCAGCACGACAGGGAGCCAAGAGACCCAGTACTTC. Protein sequence: CASSTTGSQETQYF.

This clonotype came up many times. This chain connects TRBV5-1 to TRBJ1-1; D is uncertain. This CDR3 has 17 residues. V lost 3 bases to trimming and J lost 0 bases, with 18 bases between them. Germline assignment: CDR1 SGHRS and CDR2 YFSETQ. The CDR3 DNA is TGCGCCAGCAGCTCCACGCCTCCGGGAGTGGTGAACACTGAAGCTTTCTTT. Translated, it gives CASSSTPPGVVNTEAFF.

This clonotype was observed at least ten times. The gene calls are TRBV9 and TRBJ1-6, with 8 bases aligning to TRBD1. Trimming took 3 bases from V and 4 from J; bases not matched to a gene: 6. The CDR3 length is 16 residues. Germline V gene lookup returns CDR1 SGDLS and CDR2 YYNGEE. The CDR3 region has the DNA TGTGCCAGCAGCGGGGGACAGGTTAATTATAATTCACCCCTCCACTTT. Translating gives CASSGGQVNYNSPLHF.

The V and J genes are TRBV7-9 and TRBJ2-3; 7 nucleotides match TRBD1. Per the germline V gene, CDR1 is SEHNR and CDR2 is FQNEAQ (reference sequence). CDR3 length: 14 residues. Trimming cost V 5 bases and J 2 bases; bases outside gene matches: 4. CDR3 in amino acids: CASSTGQNTDTQYF. The CDR3 nucleotides are TGTGCCAGCAGCACGGGACAGAACACAGATACGCAGTATTTT.